This T cell receptor (beta chain) is drawn from a study of regulatory T cells in long-lasting Graves disease. With iRepertoire HTBI primers and Arm-PCR of CDR3 regions, TCR beta libraries were built. Each CDR3 protein gets one entry after TCRdb re-called the multiplex PCR reads with MiXCR. The sample consists of more than 300,000 distinct CDR3 sequences, 15% to 20% of them appearing once. On this clonotype: Its target is not known.

CDR1 is ENHRY, CDR2 SYGVKD, per germline. The CDR3 covers 13 residues. V was cut by 6 bases and J by 10 bases, with 19 bases left in between. The time point: persistent/refractory GD, antithyroid drugs over 5 years with positive TRAb. TCR sequences were obtained from RNA taken from PBMCs. Study-level findings and limits: Patients with persistent disease showed a bias toward TRBV28, TRBJ1-2 and TRBJ2-5. Study was limited to peripheral blood, excluding thyroid tissue.

This chain uses TRBV10-3 with TRBJ2-7, with D tentatively TRBD1 or TRBD2 (5 bases each). The receptor was derived from a female donor with Graves disease. The sequenced sample was peripheral blood mononuclear cells (PBMCs), obtained when the disease was refractory, from a patient treated with antithyroid drugs. The CDR3 is CAIRAGTATLQYF. CDR3 coding DNA: TGTGCCATCAGGGCCGGGACCGCAACTCTTCAGTACTTC.